The 26 T cell receptor beta chains reported below all come from one sample, sequenced in a study of monozygotic twins with inflammatory bowel disease. TCRdb re-called the 5' RACE reads and gives one entry per CDR3 protein, without DNA. The specimen's table records more than 300,000 distinct CDR3 sequences. Material for sequencing was blood. The receptors come from a human donor with ulcerative colitis or Crohn's disease, or a healthy co-twin of an affected twin (not recorded which).

V is TRBV3-1 and J is TRBJ2-1. The CDR3 consists of 16 residues. Germline CDR1 is LGHDT and CDR2 is YNNKEL (reference sequence). CDR3 loop: CASSLQRQDSYNEQFF.

The chain carries TRBV12-3 or TRBV12-4 and TRBJ2-7; TCRdb outputs TRBD1, but without DNA this stays unchecked. The CDR3 contains 15 residues. CDR3 region: CASSYRGSTTYEQYF.

The chain couples TRBV6-1 to TRBJ2-7. Germline V lookup: CDR1 MNHNS, CDR2 SASEGT. This CDR3 comprises 14 residues. The CDR3: CASSKNGESYEQYF.

The rearrangement uses TRBV6-1 and TRBJ2-6; TCRdb's D call, TRBD1, is unchecked because there is no DNA. In germline, CDR1 is MNHNS, CDR2 SASEGT. The CDR3 is made up of 19 amino acids. The CDR3 sequence is CASSDTGVLPYSGANVLTF.

The chain combines TRBV4-3 with TRBJ2-7. The germline CDR1 and CDR2 sequences are LGHNA and YSLEER. This CDR3 spans 14 amino acids. The CDR3 sequence is CASSQDFLGYEQYF.

The V gene is TRBV23-1, the J gene TRBJ2-1; the TCRdb D gene call, TRBD2, has no DNA to confirm it. TRBV23-1 falls under the ORF class, with uncertain function. CDR3 length: 14 amino acids. The CDR3 region is CASRAGEKNNEQFF.

This chain joins TRBV2 and TRBJ1-5; TCRdb selects TRBD1, and the lack of DNA leaves this call unchecked. This CDR3 has 14 residues. Germline lookup yields CDR1 SNHLY and CDR2 FYNNEI. CDR3 amino acids: CASRRKGDGQPQHF. Full variable domain (outside the CDR3, taken from reference TRBV2 and TRBJ1-5): EPEVTQTPSHQVTQMGQEVILRCVPISNHLYFYWYRQILGQKVEFLVSFYNNEISEKSEIFDDQFSVERPDGSNFTLKIRSTKLEDSAMYFCASRRKGDGQPQHFGDGTRLSIL.

This CDR3 reads CASSSPRVDEQYF. The chain has TRBV5-1 and TRBJ2-7; TCRdb's assignment of TRBD1 cannot be checked, as there is no DNA. Germline V gene data show CDR1 as SGHRS and CDR2 as YFSETQ. The CDR3 contains 13 residues.

This sequence joins TRBV6-2 or TRBV6-3 and TRBJ2-6; TCRdb's D call, TRBD1, is unchecked because there is no DNA. CDR3 size: 15 residues. Germline CDR1 and CDR2: MNHEY and SVGEGT. The CDR3 region is CASSYSRAGANVLTF.

The J gene is TRBJ2-7, the V gene TRBV21-1; there is no DNA to check the TCRdb D call of TRBD2. TRBV21-1 is classified as a pseudogene. This CDR3 spans 15 amino acids. The CDR3 region is CASSRKAGGTYEQYF.

The V and J genes are TRBV6-1 and TRBJ2-7; TCRdb designates TRBD2, a call that cannot be tested without DNA. Germline V gene data show CDR1 as MNHNS and CDR2 as SASEGT. The CDR3 loop spans 15 amino acids. The CDR3 loop reads CASRSNPLVGNEQYF.

The chain is built from TRBV7-2 and TRBJ2-3; the TCRdb call, TRBD2, lacks DNA for checking. The germline V gene encodes CDR1 SGHTA and CDR2 FQGNSA. This CDR3 is 17 amino acids long. The CDR3 reads CASSFRTSFVSTDTQYF.

The chain carries TRBV7-2 and TRBJ2-7; the D call from TCRdb, TRBD1, cannot be confirmed without DNA. From germline, CDR1 is SGHTA and CDR2 FQGNSA. The CDR3 is 12 amino acids. This CDR3 reads CASSRSPYEQYF.

The CDR3 protein is CASRTSGRGELFF. V and J are TRBV28 and TRBJ2-2; TCRdb returns TRBD2, unconfirmable since there is no DNA. Germline V lookup: CDR1 MDHEN, CDR2 SYDVKM. The CDR3 has 13 residues.

This sequence joins TRBV20-1 and TRBJ1-5; without DNA, the TCRdb call of TRBD1 cannot be checked. The CDR3 runs 14 residues. From germline, CDR1 is DFQATT and CDR2 SNEGSKA (reference sequence). The CDR3 is CSARGGQGPGPQHF.

The chain has TRBV25-1 and TRBJ1-6; TCRdb indicates TRBD1, and absent DNA this call remains unverified. Germline CDR1 MGHDK, CDR2 SYGVNS. This CDR3 region has 15 residues. This CDR3 reads CASSRGDSYNSPLHF.

This sequence joins TRBV19 and TRBJ1-5; no DNA is available, so the TRBD1 call from TCRdb remains unchecked. CDR1 LNHDA and CDR2 SQIVND come from the germline V gene (reference sequence). This CDR3 comprises 16 residues. The CDR3 is CASSIVDRGFNQPQHF.

The genes are TRBV28 and TRBJ2-3; TCRdb's assignment of TRBD1 cannot be checked, as there is no DNA. Germline V gives CDR1 MDHEN, CDR2 SYDVKM. CDR3 length: 13 amino acids. The CDR3 loop reads CASSLAAGDTQYF.

This chain links TRBV9 with TRBJ1-2; the TCRdb D gene call, TRBD1, has no DNA to confirm it. CDR1 and CDR2 from the germline V gene are SGDLS and YYNGEE. The CDR3 sequence is 14 residues long. The CDR3 protein is CASSVATGRDGYTF.

The CDR3 sequence is CASSPRGREVNTQYF. The rearrangement uses TRBV5-4 and TRBJ2-3; TCRdb's D gene call, TRBD1, goes unchecked for lack of DNA. The CDR3 contains 15 residues. Germline V gene sequence: CDR1 SGHNT, CDR2 YYREEE (reference sequence).

The chain recombines TRBV28 with TRBJ2-2; TCRdb gives TRBD1 as the D gene, but with no DNA this cannot be confirmed. This CDR3 spans 16 amino acids. Germline-derived CDR1 and CDR2 are MDHEN and SYDVKM. The CDR3 is CASIGAIAENIGELFF. Based on the CDR3 plus reference TRBV28 and TRBJ2-2, the full variable domain is DVKVTQSSRYLVKRTGEKVFLECVQDMDHENMFWYRQDPGLGLRLIYFSYDVKMKEKGDIPEGYSVSREKKERFSLILESASTNQTSMYLCASIGAIAENIGELFFGEGSRLTVL.

This chain uses TRBV15 with TRBJ2-3; TCRdb picks TRBD1, but there is no DNA to check that call. The CDR3 has 17 residues. Germline V lookup: CDR1 LNHNV, CDR2 YYDKDF (reference sequence). This CDR3 is CATSRDYTGAGVDTQYF.

V usage is TRBV7-8 and J usage is TRBJ2-4; absent DNA, TCRdb's TRBD2 call cannot be checked. The CDR3 is made up of 20 amino acids. Germline-derived CDR1 and CDR2 are SGHVS and FQNEAQ. The chain's CDR3 is CASSLRGGLRSDLAKNIQYF.

The chain couples TRBV29-1 to TRBJ1-5. The CDR3 contains 11 residues. CDR1 SQVTM and CDR2 ANQGSEA come from the germline V gene. Here the CDR3 reads CSAGGNQPQHF.

This sequence joins TRBV7-2 and TRBJ2-7. Germline V gives CDR1 SGHTA, CDR2 FQGNSA. This CDR3 has 13 residues. The CDR3 sequence: CASSLGDFYEQYF.

The genes are TRBV5-1 and TRBJ2-3; TCRdb lists TRBD1, though no DNA is available to test this call. This CDR3 spans 15 amino acids. Per the germline V gene, CDR1 is SGHRS and CDR2 is YFSETQ. The CDR3 spells CASMSGTPGPDTQYF.